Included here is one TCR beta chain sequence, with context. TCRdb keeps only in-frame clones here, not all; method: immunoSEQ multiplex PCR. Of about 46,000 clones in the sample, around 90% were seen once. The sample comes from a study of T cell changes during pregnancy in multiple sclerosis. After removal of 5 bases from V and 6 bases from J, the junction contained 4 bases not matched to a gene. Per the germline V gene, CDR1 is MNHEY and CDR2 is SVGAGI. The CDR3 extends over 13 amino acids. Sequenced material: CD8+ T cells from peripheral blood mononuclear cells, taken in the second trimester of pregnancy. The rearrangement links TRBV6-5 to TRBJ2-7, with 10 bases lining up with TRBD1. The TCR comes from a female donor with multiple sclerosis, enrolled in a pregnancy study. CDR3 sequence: CASSPGQGSEQYF. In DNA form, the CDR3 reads TGTGCCAGCAGTCCGGGACAGGGGAGCGAGCAGTACTTC.